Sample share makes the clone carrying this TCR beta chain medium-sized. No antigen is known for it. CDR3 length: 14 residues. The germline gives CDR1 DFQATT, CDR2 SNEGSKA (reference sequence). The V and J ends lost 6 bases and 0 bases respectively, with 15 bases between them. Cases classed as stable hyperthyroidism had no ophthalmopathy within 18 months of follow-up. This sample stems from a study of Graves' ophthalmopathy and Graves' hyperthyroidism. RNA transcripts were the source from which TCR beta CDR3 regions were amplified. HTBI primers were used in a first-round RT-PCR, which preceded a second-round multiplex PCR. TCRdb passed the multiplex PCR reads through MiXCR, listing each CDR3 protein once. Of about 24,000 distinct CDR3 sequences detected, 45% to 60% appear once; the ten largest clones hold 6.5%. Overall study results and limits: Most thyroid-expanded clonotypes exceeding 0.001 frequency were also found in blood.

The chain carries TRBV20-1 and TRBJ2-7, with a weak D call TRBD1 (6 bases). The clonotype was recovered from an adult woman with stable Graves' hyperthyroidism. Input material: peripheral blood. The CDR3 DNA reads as TGCAGTGCATACGGACAGCCATACTCCTACGAGCAGTACTTC. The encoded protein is CSAYGQPYSYEQYF.